This TCR beta chain was recovered during a study of OX40 agonist ivuxolimab in advanced cancers. As for the study in general: It was ivuxolimab, an agonistic anti-OX40 (CD134) antibody, that patients were treated with. The study's findings and limits: Among some nonresponders, normalized T-cell clonal expansion was also low.

Points on this clone: As yet, its antigen is unknown.

Clones were read by immunoSEQ multiplex PCR, and TCRdb kept only the in-frame ones, dropping some. The sample holds fewer than 70,000 clones, 83% seen once. This CDR3 is built from 13 residues. The V end was cut by 0 bases, the J end by 2 bases, with 4 bases between. CDR1 SGHNT and CDR2 YYREEE come from the germline V gene (reference sequence). The chain has TRBV5-4 and TRBJ2-3, with D uncertain. The sequence was obtained from an adult with an advanced solid tumor such as melanoma, head and neck, liver or kidney cancer. Sequences were derived from CD4+ or CD8+ T cells sorted from blood, sampled in a trial of the OX40 agonist ivuxolimab. In DNA, the CDR3 is TGTGCCAGCAGCTTGGCCTCCACAGATACGCAGTATTTT. Encoded protein: CASSLASTDTQYF.